A single sample gave rise to the 5 T cell receptor beta chains below, sequenced in a study of cytomegalovirus exposure and HLA in healthy donors. The PCR had 60 Vbeta and 13 Jbeta primers. Assay: immunoSEQ multiplex PCR; the TCRdb copy retains only in-frame clones and omits some. The table shows 98,000 or so clones, with roughly 79% occurring only once. Sequencing input: PBMCs. The source is a man aged 40-50 years in good health and CMV-seronegative.

The V gene is TRBV5-1, the J gene TRBJ1-1; D is uncertain. Trimming stripped 2 bases from V and 0 bases from J, with 11 bases between. CDR1 is SGHRS, CDR2 YFSETQ, per germline. CDR3 length: 15 residues. The CDR3 here is CASSFQRSMNTEAFF. The CDR3 DNA is TGCGCCAGCAGCTTCCAGAGGAGTATGAACACTGAAGCTTTCTTT.

The chain recombines TRBV4-3 with TRBJ2-5, with D unresolved. In germline, CDR1 is LGHNA, CDR2 YSLEER. This CDR3 has 16 amino acids. Trimming removed 3 bases from V and 4 bases from J, with 18 bases in between. The CDR3 reads CASSQNPSESGETQYF. As DNA, the CDR3 is TGCGCCAGCAGCCAGAACCCCTCCGAGTCGGGAGAGACCCAGTACTTC.

V gene TRBV2 combines with J gene TRBJ2-1; TRBD1 matches 8 bases. Per germline, CDR1 SNHLY and CDR2 FYNNEI. Trimming removed 5 bases from V and 6 bases from J; junction bases left unmatched: 12. This CDR3 contains 16 residues. CDR3 nucleotides: TGTGCCAGCAGTCGACAGGGGTTCCCCGGCAGCAATGAGCAGTTCTTC. This codes for CASSRQGFPGSNEQFF.

The V call is TRBV5-1, the J call TRBJ2-3, with a possible D match to TRBD2 (6 bases). The CDR3 extends over 15 amino acids. Trimming shortened V by 6 bases and J by 3 bases, and 17 bases separated the two germline ends. The germline V gene has CDR1 SGHRS and CDR2 YFSETQ. CDR3 in DNA: TGCGCCAGCACTGGGACCGGGACTGGAACAGATACGCAGTATTTT. This encodes CASTGTGTGTDTQYF.

The chain uses TRBV5-6 and TRBJ2-7; 7 bases match TRBD1. CDR3 size: 15 residues. Losses at the gene ends were 6 bases for V and 1 base for J; bases not matched to a gene: 10. Germline V gene lookup returns CDR1 SGHDT and CDR2 YYEEEE. For the CDR3, the DNA is TGTGCCAGCACCACGAGACAGGGAGAGTCCTACGAGCAGTACTTC. This encodes CASTTRQGESYEQYF.